The 16 T cell receptor beta chains below all came from one sample that was sequenced in a study of blood T cell repertoires in COVID-19. The method was immunoSEQ multiplex PCR; TCRdb's version includes in-frame clones alone and lacks a portion of them. The top ten clones hold approximately 1.2% of a sample with about 380,000 clones, 88% of them seen once. Sequenced input: PBMCs or T cells enriched from blood (not recorded which). All receptors derive from a woman aged 18-30 years who had recovered from COVID-19.

The rearrangement joins TRBV28 to TRBJ2-7, with 9 bases aligning to TRBD1. The germline V gene has CDR1 MDHEN and CDR2 SYDVKM. J gave up 3 bases and V 5 bases, and 2 bases lay outside the gene matches. CDR3 length: 13 residues. CDR3: CASSGDRDYEQYF. The CDR3 DNA follows: TGTGCCAGCAGTGGGGACAGGGACTACGAGCAGTACTTC.

The rearrangement links TRBV9 to TRBJ2-1; D remains unclear. Germline CDR1 is SGDLS and CDR2 is YYNGEE. V was shortened by 0 bases and J by 0 bases, with 7 bases between the two germline ends. This CDR3 region has 15 residues. The CDR3 DNA is TGTGCCAGCAGCGTAGGAACTCCCTCCTACAATGAGCAGTTCTTC. This translates into CASSVGTPSYNEQFF.

This clone has a single count. V and J are TRBV5-1 and TRBJ1-1, with D uncertain. The CDR3 covers 16 residues. Trimming took off 1 base at V and 1 base at J, with 14 bases between the two ends. The germline V gene encodes CDR1 SGHRS and CDR2 YFSETQ. DNA for the CDR3: TGCGCCAGCAGCTTGTGGTTCGGTCAGGAGAACACTGAAGCTTTCTTT. It encodes CASSLWFGQENTEAFF.

V usage is TRBV19 and J usage is TRBJ1-1; D unresolved. CDR3 length: 11 residues. Germline loops: CDR1 LNHDA, CDR2 SQIVND (reference sequence). Trimming removed 6 bases at V and 4 bases at J, with 6 bases between. CDR3 region: CASRRGTEAFF. For the CDR3, the DNA is TGTGCCAGTAGACGGGGCACTGAAGCTTTCTTT.

The chain recombines TRBV7-2 with TRBJ1-3; TRBD1 is a possible D gene (5 bases). This CDR3 region has 14 residues. Germline-derived CDR1 and CDR2 are SGHTA and FQGNSA. V was shortened by 4 bases and J by 4 bases, with 11 bases between the two germline ends. The CDR3 sequence: CASSSPGPGNTIYF. For the CDR3, the DNA is TGTGCCAGCAGCTCCCCAGGGCCCGGAAACACCATATATTTT.

The chain carries TRBV5-6 and TRBJ2-3; TRBD2 agrees at 8 bases. The CDR3 spans 16 residues. After removal of 4 bases from V and 1 base from J, the junction contained 8 bases not matched to a gene. Per germline, CDR1 SGHDT and CDR2 YYEEEE. The CDR3 here is CASSPGGQRGTDTQYF. The CDR3, as DNA: TGTGCCAGCAGCCCGGGAGGGCAGCGCGGCACAGATACGCAGTATTTT. Full variable domain (missing parts from reference TRBV5-6 and TRBJ2-3): DAGVTQSPTHLIKTRGQQVTLRCSPKSGHDTVSWYQQALGQGPQFIFQYYEEEERQRGNFPDRFSGHQFPNYSSELNVNALLLGDSALYLCASSPGGQRGTDTQYFGPGTRLTVL.

For the CDR3, the DNA is TGTGCCAGCAGTTACAGGGAAAAGGGGGAGACCCAGTACTTC. Translating it yields CASSYREKGETQYF. The V call is TRBV6-5, the J call TRBJ2-5; weak D call: TRBD1 (5 bases). The CDR3 extends over 14 amino acids. Per the germline V gene, CDR1 is MNHEY and CDR2 is SVGAGI. V was shortened by 2 bases and J by 5 bases, with 12 bases between the two germline ends.

J is TRBJ2-1 and V is TRBV2; tentative D call: TRBD1 (5 bases). The CDR3 extends over 14 amino acids. V lost 6 bases to trimming and J lost 6 bases, with 15 bases between them. Germline V gene sequence: CDR1 SNHLY, CDR2 FYNNEI. The CDR3: CASRVDSYGNEQFF. CDR3 nucleotide sequence: TGTGCCAGCAGGGTAGACAGTTATGGCAATGAGCAGTTCTTC.

The rearrangement links TRBV30 to TRBJ1-1; 10 bases map to TRBD1. V gave up 1 base and J gave up 7 bases; unmatched junction bases: 6. Germline CDR1 is GTSNPN and CDR2 is SVGIG (reference sequence). CDR3 length equals 14 residues. CDR3 in amino acids: CAWSARTGGIEAFF. The CDR3 coding sequence is TGTGCCTGGAGTGCCCGGACAGGGGGGATTGAAGCTTTCTTT. The variable domain in full, completed from reference TRBV30 and TRBJ1-1, reads SQTIHQWPATLVQPVGSPLSLECTVEGTSNPNLYWYRQAAGRGLQLLFYSVGIGQISSEVPQNLSASRPQDRQFILSSKKLLLSDSGFYLCAWSARTGGIEAFFGQGTRLTVV.

The chain links TRBV7-3 to TRBJ2-2; 7 positions agree with TRBD1. V lost 2 bases, J lost 7 bases, and 7 bases stayed unmatched. Germline lookup yields CDR1 SGHTA and CDR2 FQGTGA. There are 15 residues in the CDR3. DNA for the CDR3: TGTGCCAGCAGCTTAGGTGGACAGGATGGCGGGGAGCTGTTTTTT. Protein: CASSLGGQDGGELFF. Together with reference TRBV7-3 and TRBJ2-2, the CDR3 gives the full variable domain: GAGVSQTPSNKVTEKGKYVELRCDPISGHTALYWYRQSLGQGPEFLIYFQGTGAADDSGLPNDRFFAVRPEGSVSTLKIQRTERGDSAVYLCASSLGGQDGGELFFGEGSRLTVL.

The CDR3 DNA follows: TGTGCCAGCAGTCTAAACAGGGTAGGGGAAAAACTGTTTTTT. Encoded protein: CASSLNRVGEKLFF. The V call is TRBV28, the J call TRBJ1-4; D is perhaps TRBD1 (6 bases). Germline CDR1 and CDR2: MDHEN and SYDVKM. The CDR3 contains 14 residues. Trimming removed 5 bases from V and 8 bases from J, with 15 bases in between.

The count of this clone is one. V usage is TRBV11-2 and J usage is TRBJ1-1; D call uncertain. The germline V gene encodes CDR1 SGHAT and CDR2 FQNNGV. The CDR3 is 13 amino acids. V gave up 2 bases and J gave up 6 bases, with 10 bases separating them. The chain's CDR3 is CASSLSEGAEAFF. The CDR3 region has the DNA TGTGCCAGCAGCTTATCTGAGGGCGCTGAAGCTTTCTTT.

This chain links TRBV7-9 with TRBJ2-5; a possible D gene is TRBD1 (6 bases). The CDR3 extends over 16 amino acids. CDR1 and CDR2 from the germline V gene are SEHNR and FQNEAQ (reference sequence). V was pared by 4 bases and J by 0 bases, with 15 bases between. CDR3 protein: CASSSTDRDNQETQYF. The CDR3 bases are TGTGCCAGCAGCTCGACAGACCGGGACAACCAAGAGACCCAGTACTTC.

The chain has TRBV2 and TRBJ1-5; a weak D match, TRBD1 (5 bases). V gave up 5 bases and J gave up 3 bases, with 14 bases separating them. Looked up from germline, CDR1 is SNHLY and CDR2 is FYNNEI. The CDR3 runs to 15 residues. The CDR3 spells CASSPGGGNNQPQHF. The CDR3 nucleotides are TGTGCCAGCAGTCCTGGGGGAGGTAACAATCAGCCCCAGCATTTT. Based on the CDR3 plus reference TRBV2 and TRBJ1-5, the full variable domain is EPEVTQTPSHQVTQMGQEVILRCVPISNHLYFYWYRQILGQKVEFLVSFYNNEISEKSEIFDDQFSVERPDGSNFTLKIRSTKLEDSAMYFCASSPGGGNNQPQHFGDGTRLSIL.

V usage is TRBV4-2 and J usage is TRBJ1-6, with 9 bases lining up with TRBD1. After removal of 0 bases from V and 10 bases from J, the junction contained 10 bases not matched to a gene. This CDR3 spans 17 amino acids. Germline V gene data show CDR1 as LGHNA and CDR2 as YNFKEQ. CDR3 loop: CASSQDLTGQGLSPLHF. The CDR3 DNA reads as TGTGCCAGCAGCCAAGATTTAACAGGACAGGGGTTGTCACCCCTCCACTTT.

This chain uses TRBV28 with TRBJ2-7; unclear D gene. Germline V gene data show CDR1 as MDHEN and CDR2 as SYDVKM. V was cut by 6 bases and J by 7 bases, with 22 bases left in between. The CDR3 length is 15 residues. The CDR3 protein is CASSPQSTLWWEQYF. The DNA for the CDR3 is TGTGCCAGCAGCCCCCAATCGACACTTTGGTGGGAGCAGTACTTC.